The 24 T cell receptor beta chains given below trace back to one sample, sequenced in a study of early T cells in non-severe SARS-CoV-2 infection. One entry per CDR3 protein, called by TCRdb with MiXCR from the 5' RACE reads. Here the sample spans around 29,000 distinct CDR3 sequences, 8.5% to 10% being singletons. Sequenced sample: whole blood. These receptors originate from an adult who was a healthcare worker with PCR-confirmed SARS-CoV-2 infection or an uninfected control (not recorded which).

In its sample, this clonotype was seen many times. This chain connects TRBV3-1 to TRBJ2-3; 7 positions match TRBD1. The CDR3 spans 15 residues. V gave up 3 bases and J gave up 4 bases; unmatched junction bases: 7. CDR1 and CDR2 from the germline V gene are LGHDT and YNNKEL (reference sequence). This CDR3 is CASSHLTGWADTQYF. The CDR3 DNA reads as TGTGCCAGCAGCCACCTGACAGGGTGGGCAGATACGCAGTATTTT.

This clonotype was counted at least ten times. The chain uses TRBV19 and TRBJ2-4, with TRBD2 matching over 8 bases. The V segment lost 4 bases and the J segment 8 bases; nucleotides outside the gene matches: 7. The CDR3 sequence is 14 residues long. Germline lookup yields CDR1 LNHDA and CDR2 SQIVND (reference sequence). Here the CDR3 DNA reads TGTGCCAGTAGTACTAGCCCAGCGGGGGACATTCAGTACTTC. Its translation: CASSTSPAGDIQYF. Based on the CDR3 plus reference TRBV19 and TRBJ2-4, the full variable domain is DGGITQSPKYLFRKEGQNVTLSCEQNLNHDAMYWYRQDPGQGLRLIYYSQIVNDFQKGDIAEGYSVSREKKESFPLTVTSAQKNPTAFYLCASSTSPAGDIQYFGAGTRLSVL.

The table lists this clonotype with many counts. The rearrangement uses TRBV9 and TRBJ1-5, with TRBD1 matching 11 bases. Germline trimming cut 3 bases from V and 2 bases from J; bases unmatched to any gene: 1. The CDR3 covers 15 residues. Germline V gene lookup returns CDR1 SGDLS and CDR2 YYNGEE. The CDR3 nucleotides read TGTGCCAGCAGCGGGACAGGGGGCGGCAATCAGCCCCAGCATTTT. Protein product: CASSGTGGGNQPQHF.

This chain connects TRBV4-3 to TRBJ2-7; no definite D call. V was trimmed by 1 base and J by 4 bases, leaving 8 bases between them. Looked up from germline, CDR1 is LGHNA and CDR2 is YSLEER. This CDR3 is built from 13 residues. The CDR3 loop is CASSQAQAYEQYF. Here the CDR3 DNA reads TGCGCCAGCAGCCAAGCCCAGGCATACGAGCAGTACTTC.

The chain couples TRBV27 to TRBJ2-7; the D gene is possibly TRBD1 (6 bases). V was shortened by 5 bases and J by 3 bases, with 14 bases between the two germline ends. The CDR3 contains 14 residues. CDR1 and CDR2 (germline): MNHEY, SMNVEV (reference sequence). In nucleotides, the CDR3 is TGTGCCAGCAGTCTTGGGGGCCTTCTCTACGAGCAGTACTTC. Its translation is CASSLGGLLYEQYF.

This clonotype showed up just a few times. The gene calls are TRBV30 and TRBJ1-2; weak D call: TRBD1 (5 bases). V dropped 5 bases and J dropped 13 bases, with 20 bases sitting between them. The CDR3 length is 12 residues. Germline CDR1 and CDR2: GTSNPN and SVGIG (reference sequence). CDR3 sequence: CAWGHSGPHVTF. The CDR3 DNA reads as TGTGCCTGGGGCCATTCGGGACCCCATGTCACCTTC.

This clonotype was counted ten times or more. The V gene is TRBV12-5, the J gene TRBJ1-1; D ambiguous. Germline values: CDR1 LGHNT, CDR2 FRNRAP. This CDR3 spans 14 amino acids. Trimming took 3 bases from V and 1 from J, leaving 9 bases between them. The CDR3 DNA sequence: TGTGCTAGTGGTTTCCCCCCAGCGAACACTGAAGCTTTCTTT. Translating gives CASGFPPANTEAFF.

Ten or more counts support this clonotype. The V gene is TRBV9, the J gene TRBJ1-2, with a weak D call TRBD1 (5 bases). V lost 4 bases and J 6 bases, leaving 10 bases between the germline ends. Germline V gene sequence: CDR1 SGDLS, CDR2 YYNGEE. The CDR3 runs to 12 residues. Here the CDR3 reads CASSPPTDGYTF. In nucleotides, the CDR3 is TGTGCCAGCAGCCCTCCGACAGATGGCTACACCTTC.

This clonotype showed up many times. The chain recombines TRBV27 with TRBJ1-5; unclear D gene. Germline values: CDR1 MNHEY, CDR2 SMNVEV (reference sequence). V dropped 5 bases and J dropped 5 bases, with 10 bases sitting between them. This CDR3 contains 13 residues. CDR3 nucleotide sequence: TGTGCCAGCAGTCGGGAGCCGGATCAGCCCCAGCATTTT. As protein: CASSREPDQPQHF.

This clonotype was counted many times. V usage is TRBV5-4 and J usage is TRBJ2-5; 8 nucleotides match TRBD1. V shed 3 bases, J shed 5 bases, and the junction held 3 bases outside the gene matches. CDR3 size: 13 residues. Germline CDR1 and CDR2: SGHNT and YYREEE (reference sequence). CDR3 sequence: CASSWDRSETQYF. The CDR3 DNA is TGTGCCAGCAGCTGGGACAGGTCGGAGACCCAGTACTTC.

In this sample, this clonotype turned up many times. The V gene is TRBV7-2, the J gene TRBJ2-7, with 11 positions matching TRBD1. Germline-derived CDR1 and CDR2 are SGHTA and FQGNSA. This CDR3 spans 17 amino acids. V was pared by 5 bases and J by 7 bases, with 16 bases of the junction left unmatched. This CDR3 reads CASSQPPQDRGLREQYF. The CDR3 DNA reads TGTGCCAGCAGCCAACCCCCCCAGGACAGGGGGCTGAGGGAGCAGTACTTC.

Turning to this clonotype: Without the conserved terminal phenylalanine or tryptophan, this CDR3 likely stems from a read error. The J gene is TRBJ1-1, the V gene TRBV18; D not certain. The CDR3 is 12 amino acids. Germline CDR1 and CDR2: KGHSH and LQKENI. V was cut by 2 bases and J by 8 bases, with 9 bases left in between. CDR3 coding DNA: TGTGCCAGCTCACCAGATCTCCAGGAAGCTTTCTTG. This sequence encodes CASSPDLQEAFL.

CDR3 DNA: TGCAGTGCCGACTCACCCGGACTAGCGGGGGTTGGTACGCAGTATTTT. It encodes CSADSPGLAGVGTQYF. This rearrangement joins TRBV20-1 to TRBJ2-3; TRBD2 agrees at 13 bases. After removal of 6 bases from V and 8 bases from J, the junction contained 14 bases not matched to a gene. Per germline, CDR1 DFQATT and CDR2 SNEGSKA (reference sequence). The CDR3 is made up of 16 amino acids.

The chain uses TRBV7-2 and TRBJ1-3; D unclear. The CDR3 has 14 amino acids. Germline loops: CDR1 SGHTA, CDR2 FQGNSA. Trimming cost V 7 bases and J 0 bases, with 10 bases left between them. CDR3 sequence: CASMKPISGNTIYF. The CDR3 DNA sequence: TGTGCCAGCATGAAACCTATCTCTGGAAACACCATATATTTT.

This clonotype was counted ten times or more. CDR3 loop: CASGRLGGTGELFF. DNA for the CDR3: TGTGCCAGCGGTCGGTTAGGGGGCACCGGGGAGCTGTTTTTT. The rearrangement joins TRBV7-8 to TRBJ2-2; maybe TRBD1 (6 bases). The CDR3 is 14 amino acids. The germline V gene has CDR1 SGHVS and CDR2 FQNEAQ. Trimming cost V 8 bases and J 4 bases, with 14 bases left between them. The complete variable domain, with remaining parts taken from reference TRBV7-8 and TRBJ2-2, reads GAGVSQSPRYKVAKRGQDVALRCDPISGHVSLFWYQQALGQGPEFLTYFQNEAQLDKSGLPSDRFFAERPEGSVSTLKIQRTQQEDSAVYLCASGRLGGTGELFFGEGSRLTVL.

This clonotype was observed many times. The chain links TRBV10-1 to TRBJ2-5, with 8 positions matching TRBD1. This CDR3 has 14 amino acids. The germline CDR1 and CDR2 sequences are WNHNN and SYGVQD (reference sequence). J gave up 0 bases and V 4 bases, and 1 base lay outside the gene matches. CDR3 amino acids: CASSGDRYQETQYF. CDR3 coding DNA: TGCGCCAGCAGTGGGGACAGGTACCAAGAGACCCAGTACTTC.

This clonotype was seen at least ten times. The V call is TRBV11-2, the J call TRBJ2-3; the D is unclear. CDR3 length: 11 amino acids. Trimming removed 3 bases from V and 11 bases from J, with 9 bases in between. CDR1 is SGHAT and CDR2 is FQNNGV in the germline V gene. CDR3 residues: CASSLNFMQYF. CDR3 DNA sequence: TGTGCCAGCAGCTTGAACTTTATGCAGTATTTT.

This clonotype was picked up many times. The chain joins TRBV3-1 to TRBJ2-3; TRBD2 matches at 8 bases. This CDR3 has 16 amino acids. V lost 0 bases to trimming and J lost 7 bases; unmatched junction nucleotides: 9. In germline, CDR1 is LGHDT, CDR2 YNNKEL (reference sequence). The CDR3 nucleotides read TGTGCCAGCAGCCAAGATTTGGCGGGGGGATCGAATACGCAGTATTTT. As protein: CASSQDLAGGSNTQYF.

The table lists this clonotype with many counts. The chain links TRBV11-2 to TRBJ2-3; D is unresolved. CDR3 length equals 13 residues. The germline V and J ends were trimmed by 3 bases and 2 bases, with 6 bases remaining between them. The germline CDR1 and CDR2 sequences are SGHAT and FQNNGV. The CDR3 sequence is CASSFGFTDTQYF. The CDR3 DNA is TGTGCCAGCAGCTTTGGGTTCACAGATACGCAGTATTTT.

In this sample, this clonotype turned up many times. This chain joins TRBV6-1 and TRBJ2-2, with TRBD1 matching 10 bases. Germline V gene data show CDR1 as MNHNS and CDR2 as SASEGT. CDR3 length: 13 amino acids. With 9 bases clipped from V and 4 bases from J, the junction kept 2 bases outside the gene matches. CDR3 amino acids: CARGDRGTGELFF. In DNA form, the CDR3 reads TGTGCCAGGGGGGACAGGGGCACCGGGGAGCTGTTTTTT.

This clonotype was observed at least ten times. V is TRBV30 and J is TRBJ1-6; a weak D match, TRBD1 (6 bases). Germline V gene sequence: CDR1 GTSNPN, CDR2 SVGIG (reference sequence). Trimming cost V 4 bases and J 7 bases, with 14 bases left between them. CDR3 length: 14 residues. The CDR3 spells CAWTRTATNSPLHF. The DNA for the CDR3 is TGTGCCTGGACCCGGACAGCGACGAATTCACCCCTCCACTTT.

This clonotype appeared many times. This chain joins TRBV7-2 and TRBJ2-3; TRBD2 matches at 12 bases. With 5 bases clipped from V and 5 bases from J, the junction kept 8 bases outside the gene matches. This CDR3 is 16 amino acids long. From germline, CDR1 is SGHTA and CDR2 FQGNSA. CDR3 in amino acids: CASSLTSGGGRDTQYF. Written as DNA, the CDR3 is TGTGCCAGCAGCCTGACTAGCGGGGGAGGACGAGATACGCAGTATTTT.

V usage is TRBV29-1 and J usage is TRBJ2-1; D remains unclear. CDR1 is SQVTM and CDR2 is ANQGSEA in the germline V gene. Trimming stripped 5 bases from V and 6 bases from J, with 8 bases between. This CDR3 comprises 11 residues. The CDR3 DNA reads TGCAGCGTTCGGCGGTTCAATGAGCAGTTCTTC. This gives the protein CSVRRFNEQFF.

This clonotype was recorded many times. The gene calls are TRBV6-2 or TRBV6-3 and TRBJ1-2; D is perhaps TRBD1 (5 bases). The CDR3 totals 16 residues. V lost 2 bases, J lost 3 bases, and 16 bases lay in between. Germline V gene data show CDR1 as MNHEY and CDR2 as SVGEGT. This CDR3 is CASSYPKQEDYYGYTF. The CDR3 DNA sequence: TGTGCCAGCAGTTACCCAAAACAGGAGGACTACTATGGCTACACCTTC.